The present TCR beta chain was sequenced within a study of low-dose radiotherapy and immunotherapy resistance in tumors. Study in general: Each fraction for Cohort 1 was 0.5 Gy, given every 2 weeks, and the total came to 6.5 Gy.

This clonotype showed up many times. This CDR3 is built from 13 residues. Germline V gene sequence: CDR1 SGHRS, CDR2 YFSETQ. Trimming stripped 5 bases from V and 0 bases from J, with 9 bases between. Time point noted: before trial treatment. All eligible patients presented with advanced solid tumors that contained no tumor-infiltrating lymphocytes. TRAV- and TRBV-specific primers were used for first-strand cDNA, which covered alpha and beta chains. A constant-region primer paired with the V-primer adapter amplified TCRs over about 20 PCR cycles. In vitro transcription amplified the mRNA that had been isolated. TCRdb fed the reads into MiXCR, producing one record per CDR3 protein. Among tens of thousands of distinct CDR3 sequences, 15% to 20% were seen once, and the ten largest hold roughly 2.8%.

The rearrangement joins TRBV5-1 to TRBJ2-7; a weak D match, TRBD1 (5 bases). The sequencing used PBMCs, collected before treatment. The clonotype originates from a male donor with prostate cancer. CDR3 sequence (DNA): TGCGCCAGCAGGGTAGGGGACTCCTACGAGCAGTACTTC. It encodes CASRVGDSYEQYF.